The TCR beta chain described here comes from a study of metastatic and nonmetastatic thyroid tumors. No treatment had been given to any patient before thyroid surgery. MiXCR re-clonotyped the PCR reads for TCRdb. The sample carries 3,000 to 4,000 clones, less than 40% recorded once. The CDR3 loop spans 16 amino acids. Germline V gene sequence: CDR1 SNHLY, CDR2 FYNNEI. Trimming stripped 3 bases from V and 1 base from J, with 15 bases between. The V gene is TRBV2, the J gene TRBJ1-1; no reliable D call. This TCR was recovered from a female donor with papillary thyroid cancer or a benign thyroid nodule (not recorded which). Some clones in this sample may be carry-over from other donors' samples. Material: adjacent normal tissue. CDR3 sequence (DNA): TGTGCCAGCAGTGAGGTTGGGGAAGCGGCGAACACTGAAGCTTTCTTT. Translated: CASSEVGEAANTEAFF.